This note documents a single T cell receptor beta chain sequence. The CDR3 is made up of 14 amino acids. Clones were read by immunoSEQ multiplex PCR, and TCRdb kept only the in-frame ones, dropping some. The sample carries roughly 190,000 clones, around 80% recorded once. The data originate from a study of blood T cell repertoires in COVID-19. Study as a whole: Sample material is recorded as cDNA or gDNA derived from T cells, B-cell-depleted T cells, or PBMCs.

The J gene is TRBJ2-5, the V gene TRBV21-1; no DNA check was done on the table's D call, TRBD2. TRBV21-1 is tagged as a pseudogene. The sample was peripheral blood. This TCR was sampled from a man under 40 with active or convalescent COVID-19. The CDR3 loop is CASSKRLPLKTQYF. The CDR3 DNA sequence: TGTGCCAGCAGCAAGCGGCTCCCTCTTAAGACCCAGTACTTC.